Reported below is one TCR beta chain. Its antigen is currently unknown. V lost 4 bases to trimming and J lost 4 bases, with 14 bases between them. This CDR3 region has 15 residues. The primer mix had 60 Vbeta and 13 Jbeta primers. Clones were sequenced by immunoSEQ multiplex PCR, and TCRdb holds only the in-frame ones, with some missing. The specimen's table records around 190,000 clones. The data are from a study of cytomegalovirus exposure and HLA in healthy donors. Study observations and caveats: An apparent linkage of common viral pathogens to several of the most significant clusters emerged in a later analysis. In a later analysis, productive TCRs from donors in an Asian-associated ancestry cluster reportedly carried fewer N-insertions than the cohort mean. Among TCR beta chains of equal frequency, HLA-associated ones were more clonally expanded in a later analysis.

Sequencing was done on a sample of PBMCs. The chain recombines TRBV23-1 with TRBJ1-3, with no clear D. TRBV23-1 carries the ORF label, with uncertain function. The clonotype originates from a young woman in good health and CMV-seropositive. The CDR3 DNA is TGCGCCAGCAGTCCTCGGGAGAGGGCGGGAAACACCATATATTTT. It encodes CASSPRERAGNTIYF.